A selection of T cell receptor beta chains follows, all from one sample in a study of PD-L1 blockade in urothelial cancer. Some clones are missing from TCRdb's copy, which holds only in-frame ones; the method was immunoSEQ multiplex PCR. Here the sample spans about 85,000 clones, more than 75% being singletons. The specimen comprised PBMCs, sampled around atezolizumab (anti-PD-L1) treatment. The receptors were sampled from a man in his sixties with urothelial cancer. Both conserved end residues are trimmed from each CDR3.

v_gene	j_gene	CDR3aa
TRBV5-1	TRBJ1-2	ASSLGPPANYGYT
TRBV29-1	TRBJ2-7	SVEGDSAYEQY
TRBV28	TRBJ2-2	ASKTSARQTRELF
TRBV10-3	TRBJ2-7	AITPGQGASEQY
TRBV18	TRBJ1-3	ASSPTETGNTIY
TRBV25-1	TRBJ2-2	ASSDQQGLRDRELF
TRBV12-5	TRBJ1-5	ASGLVQGVGNQPQH
TRBV4-3	TRBJ1-5	ASSQDFGTGDFQPQH
TRBV12-5	TRBJ1-4	ASGNSGTGNEKLF
TRBV5-1	TRBJ2-3	ASTGLGTDTQY
TRBV4-1	TRBJ1-6	ASSQGTGVNNSPLH
TRBV2	TRBJ1-2	ASRTPGQGRGYT
TRBV28	TRBJ1-3	ASSSYSGNTIY
TRBV5-1	TRBJ2-4	ASSLGTGGRNIQY
TRBV7-8	TRBJ1-4	ASSRTGTNEKLF
TRBV27	TRBJ1-2	ASSPLGQLNYGYT
TRBV6-1	TRBJ1-5	ASSEVGVNQPQH
TRBV4-3	TRBJ1-2	ASSQGQGLGLGGYT
TRBV28	TRBJ2-1	ASSPTSGTLYNEQF
TRBV9	TRBJ1-5	ASSVGGTVDQPQH
TRBV7-2	TRBJ2-7	ASSWAAGGSSYEQY
TRBV28	TRBJ2-7	ASSLFRRSPSYEQY
TRBV10-3	TRBJ2-5	AISESRRVGGLQETQY
TRBV18	TRBJ2-7	ASSDTRGLYEQY
TRBV5-6	TRBJ2-2	ASSSRGAWGLGDTGELF
TRBV4-1	TRBJ2-6	ASSQDRGGTGANVLT
TRBV2	TRBJ2-2	ASSETSGNTGELF
TRBV19	TRBJ1-5	ASAKRDNQPQH
TRBV10-1	TRBJ1-1	ASSESGTRSAF
TRBV10-2	TRBJ1-2	ASSEFFVGTGGNGYT
TRBV4-1	TRBJ1-1	ASTSIGTGDTTLKAF
TRBV6-1	TRBJ2-1	ASSNSAEQF
TRBV7-9	TRBJ1-6	ASSWDSYNSPLH
TRBV5-8	TRBJ1-6	ASSLGGTPLH
TRBV6-1	TRBJ2-7	ASSEFSTGFEQY
TRBV28	TRBJ2-2	ASSLLGQGRTGELF
TRBV19	TRBJ2-5	ASIERGGGKTQY
TRBV30	TRBJ1-2	AWSVRPAGGGYRGYT
TRBV5-4	TRBJ2-7	ASSLDGSGEQY
TRBV30	TRBJ1-4	ALDRSATNEKLF
TRBV2	TRBJ1-2	ASSEALSGTYGYT
TRBV7-9	TRBJ2-3	ASSLPNRRTLTDTQY
TRBV27	TRBJ2-3	ASSGTSGGVRTQY
TRBV15	TRBJ1-3	APSGLLQGHSGNTIY
TRBV6-5	TRBJ2-5	ATSTTSGLETQY
TRBV28	TRBJ2-7	ASSLPGTGDYEQY
TRBV5-1	TRBJ2-1	ASSLAGIHNEQF
TRBV28	TRBJ1-4	ASIRGGWGEKLF
TRBV10-2	TRBJ2-7	ASSASGMGEQY
TRBV27	TRBJ2-6	ASSPRTGVGANVLT
TRBV19	TRBJ1-5	ASRGVLGNQPQH
TRBV6-6	TRBJ1-3	ASSSRDRASGNTIY
TRBV5-5	TRBJ2-1	ASSSTGSWESSYNEQF
TRBV6-5	TRBJ2-7	ASSLQGARGEQY
TRBV18	TRBJ2-7	ASSSSGVTPLEQY